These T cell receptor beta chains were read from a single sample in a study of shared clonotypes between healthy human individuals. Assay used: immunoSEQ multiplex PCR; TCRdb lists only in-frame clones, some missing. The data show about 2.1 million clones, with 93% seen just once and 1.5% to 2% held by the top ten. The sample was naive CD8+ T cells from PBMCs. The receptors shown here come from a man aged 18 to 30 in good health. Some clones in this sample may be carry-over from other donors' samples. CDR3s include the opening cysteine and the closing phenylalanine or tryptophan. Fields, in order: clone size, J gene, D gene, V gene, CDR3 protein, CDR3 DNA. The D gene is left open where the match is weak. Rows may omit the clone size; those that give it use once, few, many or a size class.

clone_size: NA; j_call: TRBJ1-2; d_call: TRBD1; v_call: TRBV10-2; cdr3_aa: CASSESRQGGYGYTF; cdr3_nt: TGCGCCAGCAGTGAGTCTCGGCAGGGGGGGTATGGCTACACCTTC
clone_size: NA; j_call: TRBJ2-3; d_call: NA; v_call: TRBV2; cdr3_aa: CASSEGGGDTQYF; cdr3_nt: TGTGCCAGCAGTGAAGGGGGCGGAGATACGCAGTATTTT
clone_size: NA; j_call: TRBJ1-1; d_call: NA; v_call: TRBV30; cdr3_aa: CAWSKGLEAFF; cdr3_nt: TGTGCCTGGAGTAAGGGATTAGAAGCTTTCTTT
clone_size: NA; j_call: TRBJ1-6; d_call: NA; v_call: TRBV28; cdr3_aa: CASSLVETGGNSPLHF; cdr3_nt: TGTGCCAGCAGTTTAGTCGAGACGGGTGGGAATTCACCCCTCCACTTT
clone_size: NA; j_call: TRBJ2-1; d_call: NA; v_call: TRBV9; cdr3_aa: CASSVVGGISYNEQFF; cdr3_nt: TGTGCCAGCAGCGTAGTAGGGGGGATTTCATACAATGAGCAGTTCTTC
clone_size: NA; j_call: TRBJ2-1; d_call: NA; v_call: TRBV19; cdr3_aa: CASSIGGEYNEQFF; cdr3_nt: TGTGCCAGTAGTATAGGAGGAGAGTACAATGAGCAGTTCTTC
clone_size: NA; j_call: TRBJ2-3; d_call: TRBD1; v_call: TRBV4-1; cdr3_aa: CASSRLQGKGTDTQYF; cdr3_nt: TGCGCCAGCAGCCGACTACAGGGGAAGGGGACAGATACGCAGTATTTT
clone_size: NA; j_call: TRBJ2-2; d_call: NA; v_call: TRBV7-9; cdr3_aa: CASSWGTTTGELFF; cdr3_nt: TGTGCCAGCAGCTGGGGGACGACCACCGGGGAGCTGTTTTTT
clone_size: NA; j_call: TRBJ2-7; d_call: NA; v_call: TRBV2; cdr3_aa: CASSEGPVTYEQYF; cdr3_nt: TGTGCCAGCAGTGAGGGGCCGGTTACCTACGAGCAGTACTTC
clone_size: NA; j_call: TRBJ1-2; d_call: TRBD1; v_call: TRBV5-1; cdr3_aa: CASSLDGRGLTQSYGYTF; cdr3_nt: TGCGCCAGCAGCTTGGACGGCAGGGGGCTAACGCAGAGCTATGGCTACACCTTC
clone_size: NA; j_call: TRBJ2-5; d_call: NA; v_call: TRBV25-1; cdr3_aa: CASSDGTQYF; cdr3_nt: TGTGCCAGCAGTGACGGGACCCAGTACTTC
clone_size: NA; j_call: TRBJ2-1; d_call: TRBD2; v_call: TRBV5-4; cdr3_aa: CASSSGLAGGYNEQFF; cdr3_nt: TGTGCCAGCAGCTCCGGACTAGCGGGAGGATACAATGAGCAGTTCTTC
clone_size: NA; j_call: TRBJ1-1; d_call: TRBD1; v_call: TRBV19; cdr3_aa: CASTQHQRTGGRLTEAFF; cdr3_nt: TGTGCCAGTACCCAGCATCAGAGGACAGGGGGAAGATTGACTGAAGCTTTCTTT
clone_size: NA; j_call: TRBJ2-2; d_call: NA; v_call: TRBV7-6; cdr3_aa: CASIGRAGELFF; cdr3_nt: TGTGCCAGCATAGGTCGGGCCGGGGAGCTGTTTTTT
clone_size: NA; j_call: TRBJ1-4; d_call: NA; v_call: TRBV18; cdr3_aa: CASSTLGPNEKLFF; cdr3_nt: TGTGCCAGCTCGACCTTAGGGCCTAATGAAAAACTGTTTTTT
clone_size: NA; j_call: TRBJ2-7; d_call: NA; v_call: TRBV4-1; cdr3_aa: CASSQPLSAGYEQYF; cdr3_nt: TGCGCCAGCAGCCAACCACTATCGGCGGGTTACGAGCAGTACTTC
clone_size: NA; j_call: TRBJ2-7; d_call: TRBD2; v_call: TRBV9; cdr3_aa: CASSGTSGSYEQYF; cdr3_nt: TGTGCCAGCAGCGGGACTAGCGGGAGCTACGAGCAGTACTTC
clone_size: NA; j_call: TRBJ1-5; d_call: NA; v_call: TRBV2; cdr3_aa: CASRQVAGGNQPQHF; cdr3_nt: TGTGCCAGCAGACAGGTAGCAGGGGGCAATCAGCCCCAGCATTTT
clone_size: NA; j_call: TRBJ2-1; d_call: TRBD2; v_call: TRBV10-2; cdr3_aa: CASSQRELDEQFF; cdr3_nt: TGCGCCAGCAGTCAGCGGGAGTTGGATGAGCAGTTCTTC
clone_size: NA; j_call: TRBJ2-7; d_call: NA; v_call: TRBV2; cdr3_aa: CASSGGTYEQYF; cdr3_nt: TGTGCCAGCAGCGGCGGCACCTACGAGCAGTACTTC
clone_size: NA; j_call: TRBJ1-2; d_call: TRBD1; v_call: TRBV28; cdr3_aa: CASSFLRQGGDGYTF; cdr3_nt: TGTGCCAGCAGTTTTCTACGACAGGGAGGCGATGGCTACACCTTC
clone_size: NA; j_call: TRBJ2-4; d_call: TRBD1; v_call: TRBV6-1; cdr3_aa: CASSARQGIAKNIQYF; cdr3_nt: TGTGCCAGCAGTGCCCGACAGGGGATAGCCAAAAACATTCAGTACTTC
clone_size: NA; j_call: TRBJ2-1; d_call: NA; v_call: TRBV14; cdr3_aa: CASSPYRSGNEQFF; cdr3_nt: TGTGCCAGCAGCCCGTATCGTAGCGGCAATGAGCAGTTCTTC
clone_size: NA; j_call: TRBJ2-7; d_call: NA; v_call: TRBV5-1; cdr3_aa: CASSQRSSYEQYF; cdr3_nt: TGCGCCAGCAGCCAAAGGAGCTCCTACGAGCAGTACTTC
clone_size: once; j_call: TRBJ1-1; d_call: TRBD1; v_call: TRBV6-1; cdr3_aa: CASQRDRTMNTEAFF; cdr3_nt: TGTGCCAGCCAACGGGACAGAACTATGAACACTGAAGCTTTCTTT
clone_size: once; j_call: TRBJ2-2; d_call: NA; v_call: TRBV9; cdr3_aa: CASSTNTPGELFF; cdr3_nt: TGTGCCAGCAGTACCAATACCCCCGGGGAGCTGTTTTTT